The T cell receptor beta chain described here comes from a study of CD8 T cells in Susac syndrome (dated by TCRdb to about 2019). Notes on the research overall: The study used repertoire sequencing to test whether antigen drove CD8+ T cell activation and differentiation in Susac syndrome. Clonality of the CD8+ T cell repertoire was compared between around 13 healthy donors, some 14 Susac syndrome patients and some 15 multiple sclerosis patients.

Peripheral blood CD8+ and CD4+ T cells from healthy donors, Susac syndrome patients and multiple sclerosis patients were profiled by high-throughput TCR beta sequencing. Treatment-naive patients with stable or active relapsing-remitting disease fulfilling revised McDonald criteria were used as multiple sclerosis controls. Bulk CD8+ and CD4+ T cells were purified magnetically by negative isolation, whereas CD8+ TEMRA cells were enriched by FACS. Blood was drawn into EDTA tubes, processed within 24 hours, and PBMCs were isolated by density gradient centrifugation. PBMCs intended for TCR sequencing were cryopreserved in liquid nitrogen and thawed later in a water bath at 37 degrees C. A purity of at least 90% was achieved for sorted or isolated CD4+, CD8+ and CD8+ TEMRA cells. Beyond this particular receptor, the publication reports: The number of individuals in the TCR sequencing and HLA analysis was recognized as being relatively small.

Comments on this clonotype: Which antigen it targets is not known. Base qualities are not recorded, but no much larger clone differs from it by a single base.

RNA was extracted with the RNeasy kit and 0.5 to 1 ug was reverse transcribed using random hexamers. The immunoSEQ multiplex PCR assay, which covers 54 Vbeta and 13 Jbeta segments, was used to amplify TCR beta CDR3 regions. PCR amplification bias was corrected by using a synthetic template baseline for primer optimization and computational correction. The authors processed their data as follows. Only productive sequences were kept, with reads annotated to V, D and J genes according to IMGT and analyzed in immunoSEQ Analyzer. To calculate clonality, Shannon entropy was normalized by log2 of the number of productive unique sequences and then subtracted from one. Public and private clones were assessed among the 100 most prevalent clones of each patient and control. A clone was defined as Susac-specific if it was absent from the healthy and MS cohorts, from more than 850 published viral clones and from other ImmuneACCESS disease sequences. TCRdb handled the public reads itself, with Q25 trimming in fastp and clone calling in MiXCR, and kept productive beta chains. Merged by CDR3 protein, the rows form single entries marked with the most common genes and DNA. The V and J calls reflect TCRdb's pipeline rather than the authors' work. The sample records a few hundred thousand distinct CDR3 sequences, 80% to 95% of which are singletons. In total, the top ten clones hold less than 0.15% of the sample.

Cut back by 5 bases and 4 bases, the V and J ends lie 12 bases apart. Reading the germline V gene gives CDR1 MNHEY and CDR2 SVGAGI. CDR3 length: 14 amino acids, cysteine to phenylalanine. The DNA shown is the 42-base CDR3, in frame from base 1. The receptor comes from a human donor with multiple sclerosis. Sequenced sample: CD8+ T cells from PBMCs. The V gene is TRBV6-5 and the J gene is TRBJ1-5; TRBD1 is a possible D gene, resting on 6 matching bases. In nucleotide form, the sequence is TGTGCCAGCAGTCTCGGGGGGGCAAATCAGCCCCAGCATTTT. The encoded protein is CASSLGGANQPQHF.